This T cell receptor (beta chain) was captured by sequencing in a study of control samples from healthy donors and cancer patients (dated by TCRdb to 2019 to 2021). Points on this clone: Its antigen is not yet known. The record has no base qualities; no much larger clone is one base away.

The protocol used for the library was the immunoSEQ multiplex PCR assay. The clones in this table, taken by TCRdb from immuneACCESS, are in-frame only. Not every clone is retained; where verified, under half of the shortfall comes from an unresolved V gene, and the cause of the rest is unknown. The table for this sample lists over 80,000 clones; 70% to 90% of them were counted only once. The ten largest clones add up to approximately 20% of the sample. V is clipped by 0 bases and J by 4 bases, and the sequence between their germline boundaries is 10 bases long. Taken from the germline V gene, the CDR1 and CDR2 loops are SGHRS and YFSETQ. Including the terminal cysteine and phenylalanine, the CDR3 comprises 14 residues. Only the CDR3 part of the read is kept: 42 bases, read in frame from the first base.

The origin of this receptor is a man aged 25 to 40 in good health. The chain links TRBV5-1 with TRBJ1-2, with the identity of the D gene unclear. The sample taken for sequencing was blood. The sequenced DNA is TGCGCCAGCAGCTTGGACGGAGCAGGCTATGGCTACACCTTC. This sequence encodes CASSLDGAGYGYTF.